The rows below give T cell receptor beta chains drawn from one sample of a study of cytomegalovirus exposure and HLA in healthy donors. TCRdb's table, derived via immunoSEQ multiplex PCR, lists solely in-frame clones and lacks some. In the table there are about 71,000 clones, just under 95% of which are singletons. Sequenced: PBMCs. The source is a man between 18 and 29 years old in good health and CMV-seropositive. Both conserved end residues are part of each CDR3. The D gene is left open where the match is weak. Where a row states a size, it is once, few, many or the class of an expanded clone; other rows omit it.

v_call: TRBV5-1; d_call: TRBD1; clone_size: .; j_call: TRBJ2-1; cdr3_aa: CASSRTGGFFNEQFF; cdr3_nt: TGCGCCAGCAGCAGGACAGGGGGCTTTTTCAATGAGCAGTTCTTC
v_call: TRBV10-3; d_call: .; clone_size: .; j_call: TRBJ2-2; cdr3_aa: CAISEMRDTGELFF; cdr3_nt: TGTGCCATCAGTGAGATGAGAGACACCGGGGAGCTGTTTTTT
v_call: TRBV7-3; d_call: TRBD2; clone_size: .; j_call: TRBJ2-1; cdr3_aa: CASSFGLAGGRNEQFF; cdr3_nt: TGTGCCAGCAGCTTCGGACTAGCGGGGGGTAGAAATGAGCAGTTCTTC
v_call: TRBV27; d_call: .; clone_size: .; j_call: TRBJ2-1; cdr3_aa: CASGAHEQFF; cdr3_nt: TGTGCCAGCGGAGCCCATGAGCAGTTCTTC
v_call: TRBV4-1; d_call: .; clone_size: .; j_call: TRBJ2-3; cdr3_aa: CASSQINMISTDTQYF; cdr3_nt: TGCGCCAGCAGCCAAATAAACATGATTTCCACAGATACGCAGTATTTT
v_call: TRBV5-6; d_call: .; clone_size: .; j_call: TRBJ2-5; cdr3_aa: CASSLQETQYF; cdr3_nt: TGTGCCAGCAGCCTCCAAGAGACCCAGTACTTC
v_call: TRBV4-1; d_call: .; clone_size: .; j_call: TRBJ2-3; cdr3_aa: CASSQGSPPTDTQYF; cdr3_nt: TGCGCCAGCAGCCAAGGCAGTCCCCCCACAGATACGCAGTATTTT
v_call: TRBV30; d_call: .; clone_size: .; j_call: TRBJ2-3; cdr3_aa: CAWSASTDTQYF; cdr3_nt: TGTGCCTGGAGTGCGAGCACAGATACGCAGTATTTT
v_call: TRBV9; d_call: .; clone_size: .; j_call: TRBJ2-3; cdr3_aa: CASSDPSGGGTDTQYF; cdr3_nt: TGTGCCAGCAGCGACCCGAGCGGCGGGGGCACAGATACGCAGTATTTT
v_call: TRBV9; d_call: .; clone_size: .; j_call: TRBJ2-2; cdr3_aa: CASSVREFANTGELFF; cdr3_nt: TGTGCCAGCAGCGTTAGGGAGTTCGCGAACACCGGGGAGCTGTTTTTT
v_call: TRBV7-6; d_call: TRBD2; clone_size: .; j_call: TRBJ2-5; cdr3_aa: CASSSGLAGVETQYF; cdr3_nt: TGTGCCAGCAGTTCAGGACTAGCGGGGGTAGAGACCCAGTACTTC
v_call: TRBV9; d_call: .; clone_size: .; j_call: TRBJ2-5; cdr3_aa: CASSDSPSGRGKETQYF; cdr3_nt: TGTGCCAGCAGCGACTCACCGTCAGGGAGGGGGAAAGAGACCCAGTACTTC
v_call: TRBV2; d_call: TRBD1; clone_size: .; j_call: TRBJ2-3; cdr3_aa: CASSDNRGLADTQYF; cdr3_nt: TGTGCCAGCAGTGATAACAGGGGGCTGGCAGATACGCAGTATTTT
v_call: TRBV5-4; d_call: TRBD2; clone_size: .; j_call: TRBJ2-1; cdr3_aa: CASSQLAGGLDEQFF; cdr3_nt: TGTGCCAGCAGCCAACTAGCGGGGGGGCTCGATGAGCAGTTCTTC
v_call: TRBV10-3; d_call: .; clone_size: .; j_call: TRBJ2-2; cdr3_aa: CAIKGQGNGELFF; cdr3_nt: TGTGCCATCAAGGGGCAGGGGAACGGGGAGCTGTTTTTT
v_call: TRBV6-1; d_call: TRBD1; clone_size: .; j_call: TRBJ2-6; cdr3_aa: CASSVTGGLSGANVLTF; cdr3_nt: TGTGCCAGCAGTGTTACAGGGGGGTTGTCTGGGGCCAACGTCCTGACTTTC
v_call: TRBV6-1; d_call: .; clone_size: .; j_call: TRBJ1-2; cdr3_aa: CASSVARQGYGYTF; cdr3_nt: TGTGCCAGCAGTGTGGCTAGGCAAGGCTATGGCTACACCTTC
v_call: TRBV19; d_call: TRBD1; clone_size: .; j_call: TRBJ1-5; cdr3_aa: CASSETGGGGQPQHF; cdr3_nt: TGTGCCAGTAGTGAAACAGGGGGCGGCGGTCAGCCCCAGCATTTT
v_call: TRBV4-2; d_call: TRBD1; clone_size: .; j_call: TRBJ1-2; cdr3_aa: CASSQIGQGDGYTF; cdr3_nt: TGTGCCAGCAGCCAGATAGGACAGGGCGACGGCTACACCTTC
v_call: TRBV30; d_call: .; clone_size: .; j_call: TRBJ1-3; cdr3_aa: CAWSVLAGGSGNTIYF; cdr3_nt: TGTGCCTGGAGTGTTCTCGCCGGGGGCTCTGGAAACACCATATATTTT
v_call: TRBV10-3; d_call: .; clone_size: .; j_call: TRBJ2-5; cdr3_aa: CAIGGVRGSGETQYF; cdr3_nt: TGTGCCATCGGAGGGGTTAGGGGATCTGGGGAGACCCAGTACTTC
v_call: TRBV29-1; d_call: TRBD2; clone_size: .; j_call: TRBJ2-5; cdr3_aa: CSVAPGGQQETQYF; cdr3_nt: TGCAGCGTTGCGCCGGGAGGGCAACAAGAGACCCAGTACTTC
v_call: TRBV6-1; d_call: TRBD1; clone_size: .; j_call: TRBJ2-7; cdr3_aa: CASPGQGIYEQYF; cdr3_nt: TGTGCCAGCCCTGGACAGGGGATCTACGAGCAGTACTTC
v_call: TRBV27; d_call: TRBD2; clone_size: .; j_call: TRBJ2-7; cdr3_aa: CASRIGTSGIYEQYF; cdr3_nt: TGTGCCAGCAGGATCGGGACTAGCGGAATCTACGAGCAGTACTTC
v_call: TRBV4-1; d_call: .; clone_size: .; j_call: TRBJ2-7; cdr3_aa: CASSHATGQTYEQYF; cdr3_nt: TGCGCCAGCAGCCATGCCACTGGACAAACCTACGAGCAGTACTTC
v_call: TRBV4-1; d_call: TRBD1; clone_size: .; j_call: TRBJ1-5; cdr3_aa: CASSQDDRGRRSQPQHF; cdr3_nt: TGCGCCAGCAGCCAAGATGACAGGGGGCGACGGAGTCAGCCCCAGCATTTT
v_call: TRBV7-9; d_call: .; clone_size: .; j_call: TRBJ2-5; cdr3_aa: CASSFGGAETQYF; cdr3_nt: TGTGCCAGCAGCTTCGGTGGGGCGGAGACCCAGTACTTC
v_call: TRBV30; d_call: .; clone_size: .; j_call: TRBJ2-1; cdr3_aa: CAWRWEGAYNEQFF; cdr3_nt: TGTGCCTGGAGGTGGGAGGGGGCCTACAATGAGCAGTTCTTC
v_call: TRBV7-6; d_call: .; clone_size: .; j_call: TRBJ2-5; cdr3_aa: CASSSESETQYF; cdr3_nt: TGTGCCAGCAGCTCCGAAAGCGAGACCCAGTACTTC
v_call: TRBV7-8; d_call: TRBD1; clone_size: .; j_call: TRBJ1-1; cdr3_aa: CASSLAHRGGGTEAFF; cdr3_nt: TGTGCCAGCAGCTTAGCGCATCGAGGGGGCGGGACTGAAGCTTTCTTT
v_call: TRBV5-1; d_call: .; clone_size: .; j_call: TRBJ2-5; cdr3_aa: CASSSRTQETQYF; cdr3_nt: TGCGCCAGCAGCTCTAGGACTCAAGAGACCCAGTACTTC
v_call: TRBV29-1; d_call: TRBD2; clone_size: .; j_call: TRBJ2-3; cdr3_aa: CSVRSGLAGFSSTDTQYF; cdr3_nt: TGCAGCGTACGCTCGGGACTAGCGGGATTCTCTAGCACAGATACGCAGTATTTT
v_call: TRBV7-3; d_call: TRBD1; clone_size: .; j_call: TRBJ1-1; cdr3_aa: CASSSGPGQGARAFF; cdr3_nt: TGTGCCAGCAGCTCCGGCCCGGGACAGGGGGCGCGTGCTTTCTTT
v_call: TRBV18; d_call: TRBD1; clone_size: .; j_call: TRBJ1-4; cdr3_aa: CASSPGQVATNEKLFF; cdr3_nt: TGTGCCAGCTCTCCGGGACAGGTCGCAACTAATGAAAAACTGTTTTTT
v_call: TRBV27; d_call: TRBD2; clone_size: .; j_call: TRBJ2-1; cdr3_aa: CAVRPAGAVYNEQFF; cdr3_nt: TGTGCCGTACGCCCGGCGGGAGCTGTTTACAATGAGCAGTTCTTC
v_call: TRBV5-1; d_call: .; clone_size: .; j_call: TRBJ2-5; cdr3_aa: CASSLGGRQETQYF; cdr3_nt: TGCGCCAGCAGTCTTGGGGGCAGGCAAGAGACCCAGTACTTC
v_call: TRBV28; d_call: TRBD1; clone_size: .; j_call: TRBJ1-2; cdr3_aa: CASSLRGRLGGYTF; cdr3_nt: TGTGCCAGCAGTCTCAGGGGGCGATTGGGTGGCTACACCTTC
v_call: TRBV5-4; d_call: TRBD1; clone_size: once; j_call: TRBJ1-1; cdr3_aa: CASSLQQGAGNTEAFF; cdr3_nt: TGTGCCAGCAGCCTTCAACAGGGGGCGGGAAACACTGAAGCTTTCTTT
v_call: TRBV6-1; d_call: TRBD2; clone_size: .; j_call: TRBJ2-2; cdr3_aa: CASSEESGGAGELFF; cdr3_nt: TGTGCCAGCAGTGAAGAGAGCGGGGGGGCCGGGGAGCTGTTTTTT
v_call: TRBV6-6; d_call: .; clone_size: .; j_call: TRBJ1-4; cdr3_aa: CASTGRGREKLFF; cdr3_nt: TGTGCCAGCACCGGAAGGGGTCGTGAAAAACTGTTTTTT